Listed below are T cell receptor beta chains from one sample, sequenced in a study of T-cell reconstitution after alpha-beta-depleted transplantation in children. One entry per CDR3 protein, called by TCRdb with MiXCR from the PCR reads. The data contain 150,000 to 200,000 distinct CDR3 sequences, roughly 6.3% of them singletons. The sample was PBMCs, taken before TCRalphabeta/CD19-depleted stem cell transplant. The source is a girl in the first two years of life with combined immunodeficiency, due to receive a stem cell transplant. Each CDR3 is given with its conserved first and last residue. D genes are given only for firm matches. Clone sizes are given selectively: once, few, many, or a class where the clone is expanded.

V gene: TRBV24-1
D gene: .
J gene: TRBJ2-1
clone size: many
CDR3 protein: CATSDQLALFF
CDR3 DNA: TGTGCCACCAGTGATCAATTGGCTCTATTCTTC

V gene: TRBV3-2
D gene: .
J gene: TRBJ2-7
clone size: many
CDR3 protein: CASSSRGRSYEQYF
CDR3 DNA: TGTGCCAGCAGCTCCCGCGGGAGAAGCTACGAGCAGTACTTC

V gene: TRBV29-1
D gene: .
J gene: TRBJ2-1
clone size: many
CDR3 protein: CSVEGQSWGSSYNEQFF
CDR3 DNA: TGCAGCGTTGAAGGACAGTCGTGGGGGAGCTCCTACAATGAGCAGTTCTTC

V gene: TRBV10-3
D gene: TRBD1
J gene: TRBJ2-7
clone size: many
CDR3 protein: CATNIGTGGFYEQYF
CDR3 DNA: TGTGCCACCAACATCGGGACAGGGGGCTTCTACGAGCAGTACTTC

V gene: TRBV29-1
D gene: TRBD2
J gene: TRBJ2-3
clone size: many
CDR3 protein: CSGYGRLNTDTQYF
CDR3 DNA: TGCAGCGGATACGGGAGGCTTAACACAGATACGCAGTATTTT

V gene: TRBV28
D gene: .
J gene: TRBJ2-3
clone size: many
CDR3 protein: CASSLSPGPADTQYF
CDR3 DNA: TGTGCCAGCAGTTTATCCCCTGGACCGGCAGATACGCAGTATTTT

V gene: TRBV4-1
D gene: .
J gene: TRBJ1-1
clone size: many
CDR3 protein: CASSLAPRTEAFF
CDR3 DNA: TGCGCCAGCAGCCTAGCACCGCGGACTGAAGCTTTCTTT

V gene: TRBV28
D gene: TRBD2
J gene: TRBJ2-5
clone size: many
CDR3 protein: CASSPHWGGSAETQYF
CDR3 DNA: TGTGCCAGCAGTCCCCATTGGGGCGGGAGTGCGGAGACCCAGTACTTC

V gene: TRBV7-9
D gene: TRBD1
J gene: TRBJ1-1
clone size: many
CDR3 protein: CASSSLRQGVGTEAFF
CDR3 DNA: TGTGCCAGCAGCTCGCTCCGACAGGGGGTCGGCACTGAAGCTTTCTTT

V gene: TRBV29-1
D gene: .
J gene: TRBJ1-2
clone size: many
CDR3 protein: CSVEGRIRDGYTF
CDR3 DNA: TGCAGCGTTGAAGGAAGAATTAGAGATGGCTACACCTTC

V gene: TRBV4-1
D gene: TRBD1
J gene: TRBJ2-2
clone size: many
CDR3 protein: CATGGWRTGELFF
CDR3 DNA: TGCGCCACAGGGGGCTGGAGGACCGGGGAGCTGTTTTTT

V gene: TRBV28
D gene: TRBD2
J gene: TRBJ2-5
clone size: many
CDR3 protein: CASRSRDYLETQYF
CDR3 DNA: TGTGCCAGCAGGTCCCGGGACTATTTAGAGACCCAGTACTTC

V gene: TRBV28
D gene: .
J gene: TRBJ2-1
clone size: many
CDR3 protein: CASSLLGGLTYNEQFF
CDR3 DNA: TGTGCCAGCAGTTTACTCGGCGGGTTGACCTACAATGAGCAGTTCTTC

V gene: TRBV7-9
D gene: .
J gene: TRBJ1-6
clone size: many
CDR3 protein: CASSPLREGNSPLHF
CDR3 DNA: TGTGCCAGCAGCCCCCTCAGGGAGGGGAATTCACCCCTCCACTTT

V gene: TRBV28
D gene: TRBD2
J gene: TRBJ2-1
clone size: many
CDR3 protein: CASSLWERGYNEQFF
CDR3 DNA: TGTGCCAGCAGTTTATGGGAGCGGGGTTACAATGAGCAGTTCTTC

V gene: TRBV6-1
D gene: TRBD1
J gene: TRBJ2-5
clone size: many
CDR3 protein: CASGGQGGETQYF
CDR3 DNA: TGTGCCAGCGGGGGACAGGGCGGGGAGACCCAGTACTTC

V gene: TRBV27
D gene: .
J gene: TRBJ2-1
clone size: many
CDR3 protein: CASRFVGGNNEQFF
CDR3 DNA: TGTGCCAGTAGATTTGTAGGGGGTAATAATGAGCAGTTCTTC

V gene: TRBV12-3/TRBV12-4
D gene: TRBD1
J gene: TRBJ2-2
clone size: many
CDR3 protein: CASTQMTGSNTGELFF
CDR3 DNA: TGTGCCAGCACCCAGATGACAGGGTCGAACACCGGGGAGCTGTTTTTT

V gene: TRBV6-2/TRBV6-3
D gene: .
J gene: TRBJ2-1
clone size: many
CDR3 protein: CASSYYPMWTDRYNEQFF
CDR3 DNA: TGTGCCAGCAGTTACTACCCCATGTGGACAGATAGATACAATGAGCAGTTCTTC

V gene: TRBV29-1
D gene: .
J gene: TRBJ2-3
clone size: many
CDR3 protein: CSVETGHTDTQYF
CDR3 DNA: TGCAGCGTTGAAACGGGACACACAGATACGCAGTATTTT

V gene: TRBV6-5
D gene: .
J gene: TRBJ2-2
clone size: many
CDR3 protein: CASSYHSGELFF
CDR3 DNA: TGTGCCAGCAGTTACCACTCCGGGGAGCTGTTTTTT

V gene: TRBV7-9
D gene: .
J gene: TRBJ2-6
clone size: many
CDR3 protein: CASSAVSGANVLTF
CDR3 DNA: TGTGCCAGCAGTGCGGTTTCTGGGGCCAACGTCCTGACTTTC

V gene: TRBV5-1
D gene: TRBD1
J gene: TRBJ1-2
clone size: many
CDR3 protein: CASSSEPRDRAAGGYGYTF
CDR3 DNA: TGCGCCAGCAGTTCCGAACCCCGGGACAGGGCCGCTGGAGGCTATGGCTACACCTTC

V gene: TRBV7-9
D gene: TRBD1
J gene: TRBJ2-3
clone size: many
CDR3 protein: CASSSDGTSGGTDTQYF
CDR3 DNA: TGTGCCAGCAGCTCGGATGGGACATCAGGGGGAACAGATACGCAGTATTTT

V gene: TRBV9
D gene: TRBD2
J gene: TRBJ2-1
clone size: many
CDR3 protein: CASSPPSGGGYNEQFF
CDR3 DNA: TGTGCCAGCAGCCCTCCCAGCGGGGGGGGGTACAATGAGCAGTTCTTC

V gene: TRBV5-1
D gene: .
J gene: TRBJ2-1
clone size: few
CDR3 protein: CASSLELGVGNNEQFF
CDR3 DNA: TGCGCCAGCAGCTTGGAGTTGGGGGTGGGGAACAATGAGCAGTTCTTC

V gene: TRBV12-3/TRBV12-4
D gene: .
J gene: TRBJ2-7
clone size: many
CDR3 protein: CASSPDLGSSYEQYF
CDR3 DNA: TGTGCCAGCAGCCCGGACCTGGGGAGCTCCTACGAGCAGTACTTC

V gene: TRBV9
D gene: TRBD2
J gene: TRBJ2-3
clone size: .
CDR3 protein: CASSVGQRGGHVDTQYF
CDR3 DNA: TGTGCCAGCAGCGTAGGACAGCGGGGGGGCCATGTAGATACGCAGTATTTT

V gene: TRBV7-9
D gene: .
J gene: TRBJ2-5
clone size: .
CDR3 protein: CASSHQVQETQYF
CDR3 DNA: TGTGCCAGCAGCCACCAGGTACAAGAGACCCAGTACTTC

V gene: TRBV7-8
D gene: TRBD2
J gene: TRBJ2-7
clone size: many
CDR3 protein: CASSLGMRLGGSIYEQYF
CDR3 DNA: TGTGCCAGCAGCTTAGGTATGCGGTTGGGCGGGAGCATCTACGAGCAGTACTTC

V gene: TRBV7-8
D gene: .
J gene: TRBJ2-1
clone size: many
CDR3 protein: CASSLEGENEQFF
CDR3 DNA: TGTGCCAGCAGCTTAGAGGGAGAGAATGAGCAGTTCTTC

V gene: TRBV12-3/TRBV12-4
D gene: .
J gene: TRBJ2-7
clone size: many
CDR3 protein: CASSWVGRENSEQYF
CDR3 DNA: TGTGCCAGCAGTTGGGTTGGCAGGGAGAACTCAGAGCAGTACTTC